This TCR beta chain was found in a study of regulatory T cells in long-lasting Graves disease. The overall study: Positive TSH receptor antibodies alongside over 5 years of antithyroid drugs were what marked Graves' disease as persistent.

Arm-PCR of CDR3 regions and iRepertoire HTBI primers were the basis on which TCR beta libraries were built. One entry per CDR3 protein, called by TCRdb with MiXCR from the multiplex PCR reads. This table has about 400,000 distinct CDR3 sequences, more than 20% appearing once. This sample's time point: persistent/refractory GD, antithyroid drugs over 5 years with positive TRAb. With RNA extracted from PBMCs as input, the TCR library was made. The sample here was peripheral blood mononuclear cells (PBMCs), taken when the disease was refractory, from a patient treated with antithyroid drugs. This clonotype was obtained from a female donor with Graves disease.

DNA for the CDR3: TGCAGTGCTAGGATAAGCGGGAGCCACGAGCAGTACTTC. It translates to CSARISGSHEQYF. The V call is TRBV20-1, the J call TRBJ2-7; 8 bases are shared with TRBD2. Looked up from germline, CDR1 is DFQATT and CDR2 is SNEGSKA (reference sequence). The CDR3 covers 13 residues. The ends lost 3 bases at V and 5 bases at J; junction bases unmatched: 6.